This T cell receptor (beta chain) was identified during a study of T cells in Graves' hyperthyroidism and ophthalmopathy. V was cut by 2 bases and J by 1 base, with 8 bases left in between. Germline V lookup: CDR1 SGHTA, CDR2 FQGTGA. CDR3 size: 15 residues. TCR beta CDR3 region amplification was performed from RNA transcripts. TCR CDR3 underwent first-round RT-PCR with the HTBI primer set. TCRdb re-called the multiplex PCR reads through MiXCR, storing one row per CDR3 protein. Here the sample spans a few hundred thousand distinct CDR3 sequences, less than 20% being singletons. This sequence was found in a woman in her 50s with Graves' hyperthyroidism. The sequencing input was blood. The gene calls are TRBV7-3 and TRBJ2-2; D gene unclear. Here the CDR3 reads CASSLSAKNTGELFF. The CDR3 region has the DNA TGTGCCAGCAGCTTATCCGCGAAGAACACCGGGGAGCTGTTTTTT.